Presented here are 4 T cell receptor beta chains from one specimen sequenced in a study of shared clonotypes between healthy human individuals. Sequencing was performed with immunoSEQ multiplex PCR; in TCRdb, only in-frame clones are kept and a portion is missing. The sample records under 150,000 clones, about 62% being singletons. Input material: memory CD8+ T cells sorted from blood. Subset meaning: CD45RO+ cells pooled with CCR7-negative TemRA cells. Receptors were obtained from a woman in her twenties or thirties in good health.

The chain carries TRBV5-3 and TRBJ2-3; 10 bases are a match to TRBD2. TRBV5-3 is an ORF; its function is uncertain. The trim removed 4 bases at V and 4 bases at J, leaving 15 bases unmatched. The length of the CDR3 is 18 residues. CDR3 loop: CARSRTTSGIRNADTQYF. DNA of the CDR3: TGTGCCAGAAGCAGGACCACTAGCGGGATAAGAAACGCAGATACGCAGTATTTT.

This chain's CDR3 is CASSRGIGRIYEQYF. The CDR3 bases are TGTGCCAGCAGCCGGGGTATCGGGAGGATCTACGAGCAGTACTTC. This chain links TRBV28 with TRBJ2-7; 7 bases fit TRBD2. The V gene end was trimmed by 6 bases and the J gene end by 3 bases; junction bases not matched to a gene: 11. Germline V CDR1 and CDR2: MDHEN, SYDVKM. The CDR3 length is 15 residues.

In its sample, this clone was seen many times. V usage is TRBV6-1 and J usage is TRBJ2-2, with no clear D. CDR3 size: 14 residues. CDR1 and CDR2 from the germline V gene are MNHNS and SASEGT. Between the trimmed V and J ends, which lost 1 base and 5 bases, there was a span of 8 bases. In nucleotides, the CDR3 is TGTGCCAGCAGTGAAGGAAAGGAGACCGGGGAGCTGTTTTTT. Its translation is CASSEGKETGELFF.

This clone was picked up a small number of times. The rearrangement uses TRBV18 and TRBJ2-3; TRBD1 agrees at 7 bases. The CDR3 covers 15 residues. With 1 base clipped from V and 0 bases from J, the junction kept 1 base outside the gene matches. CDR1 is KGHSH, CDR2 LQKENI, per germline. The CDR3 reads CASSPRTGSTDTQYF. For the CDR3, the DNA is TGTGCCAGCTCACCACGGACAGGTAGCACAGATACGCAGTATTTT.